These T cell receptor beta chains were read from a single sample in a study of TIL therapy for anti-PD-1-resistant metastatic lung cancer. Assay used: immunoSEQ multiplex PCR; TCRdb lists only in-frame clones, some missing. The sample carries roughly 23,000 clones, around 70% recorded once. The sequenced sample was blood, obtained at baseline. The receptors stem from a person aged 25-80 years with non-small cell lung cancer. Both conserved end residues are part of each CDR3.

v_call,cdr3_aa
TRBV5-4,CASSSGGGSNEQFF
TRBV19,CASSEARGNYGYTF
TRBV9,CASSVVEGRTDTQYF
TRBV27,CASSARPGLNNSPLHF
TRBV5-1,CASSLNVENEQYF
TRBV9,CASSVDSSNEKLFF
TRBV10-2,CASSESRGADHEKLFF
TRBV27,CASSLAQLNSPLHF
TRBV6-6,CASSLSGGLETQYF
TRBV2,CASSSVQGEIRGYTF
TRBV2,CASSESQAGGPGELFF
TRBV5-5,CASSLRQGATTDTQYF
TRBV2,CASSEGQHTGELFF
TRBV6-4,CASRLLADSYNEQFF
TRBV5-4,CASSLGGGPLDTQYF
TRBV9,CASSSEGGDTQYF
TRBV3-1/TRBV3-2,CASSQVRAGELFF
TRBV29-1,CSVGRDTYNEQFF
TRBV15,CATSRQWTGDEKLFF
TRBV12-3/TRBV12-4,CASSKPALWAFF
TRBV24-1,CATSDPTGYGGELFF
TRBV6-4,CASSGQGGGTGELFF
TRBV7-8,CASSLRETGQETQYF
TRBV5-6,CASSGWETQYF
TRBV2,CASSERLAGLYEQYF
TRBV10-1,CASSDRARNTEAFF
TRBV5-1,CASSPGTGLNEKLFF
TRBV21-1,CASSKGEQEMNTEAFF
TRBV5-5,CASSLPPDINGYTF
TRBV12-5,CASGLSLLASGGNTIYF
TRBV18,CASSPLGVDTGELFF
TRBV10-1,CASIHTDRDFKRNQPQHF
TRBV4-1,CASSQGGWNSPLHF
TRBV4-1,CASSQGGLQETQYF
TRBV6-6,CASSISRGNYGYTF
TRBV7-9,CASGMIIQGEEQFF
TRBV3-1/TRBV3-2,CASSHTSGRRGGGELFF
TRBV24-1,CATSENGPSGNTIYF
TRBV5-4,CASSGPEGGDTQYF
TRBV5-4,CASSLPGQGNYGYTF
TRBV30,CAWSSDTRTDTQYF
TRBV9,CASSGQIGGVAEQFF
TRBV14,CASTSIQGTGGELFF
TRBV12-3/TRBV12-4,CASSDWTVKAFF
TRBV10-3,CAIRGTAYEQYF
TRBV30,CAWSRGPASWDTQYF
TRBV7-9,CASRSGQPQETQYF
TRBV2,CASNRGGADTQYF